This T cell receptor beta chain was obtained from a study of graft-versus-host responses after intestinal transplantation. Assay used: immunoSEQ multiplex PCR; TCRdb lists only in-frame clones, some missing. The table includes 60,000 or so clones, around 91% detected once. The sequencing used PBMCs, collected almost 120 days after intestinal transplantation. The sequence was obtained from a human patient who received an intestinal transplant, so some T cells may come from the graft donor.

CDR3 in DNA: TGTGCCAGCAGCGTAGAAACAGGGGGAGACGAGCAGTACTTC. The encoded protein is CASSVETGGDEQYF. The chain uses TRBV9 and TRBJ2-7, with 8 bases lining up with TRBD1. Trimming cost V 0 bases and J 5 bases; bases outside gene matches: 4. From germline, CDR1 is SGDLS and CDR2 YYNGEE. The CDR3 covers 14 residues. Using reference TRBV9 and TRBJ2-7 for the parts outside the CDR3, the full variable domain is DSGVTQTPKHLITATGQRVTLRCSPRSGDLSVYWYQQSLDQGLQFLIQYYNGEERAKGNILERFSAQQFPDLHSELNLSSLELGDSALYFCASSVETGGDEQYFGPGTRLTVT.